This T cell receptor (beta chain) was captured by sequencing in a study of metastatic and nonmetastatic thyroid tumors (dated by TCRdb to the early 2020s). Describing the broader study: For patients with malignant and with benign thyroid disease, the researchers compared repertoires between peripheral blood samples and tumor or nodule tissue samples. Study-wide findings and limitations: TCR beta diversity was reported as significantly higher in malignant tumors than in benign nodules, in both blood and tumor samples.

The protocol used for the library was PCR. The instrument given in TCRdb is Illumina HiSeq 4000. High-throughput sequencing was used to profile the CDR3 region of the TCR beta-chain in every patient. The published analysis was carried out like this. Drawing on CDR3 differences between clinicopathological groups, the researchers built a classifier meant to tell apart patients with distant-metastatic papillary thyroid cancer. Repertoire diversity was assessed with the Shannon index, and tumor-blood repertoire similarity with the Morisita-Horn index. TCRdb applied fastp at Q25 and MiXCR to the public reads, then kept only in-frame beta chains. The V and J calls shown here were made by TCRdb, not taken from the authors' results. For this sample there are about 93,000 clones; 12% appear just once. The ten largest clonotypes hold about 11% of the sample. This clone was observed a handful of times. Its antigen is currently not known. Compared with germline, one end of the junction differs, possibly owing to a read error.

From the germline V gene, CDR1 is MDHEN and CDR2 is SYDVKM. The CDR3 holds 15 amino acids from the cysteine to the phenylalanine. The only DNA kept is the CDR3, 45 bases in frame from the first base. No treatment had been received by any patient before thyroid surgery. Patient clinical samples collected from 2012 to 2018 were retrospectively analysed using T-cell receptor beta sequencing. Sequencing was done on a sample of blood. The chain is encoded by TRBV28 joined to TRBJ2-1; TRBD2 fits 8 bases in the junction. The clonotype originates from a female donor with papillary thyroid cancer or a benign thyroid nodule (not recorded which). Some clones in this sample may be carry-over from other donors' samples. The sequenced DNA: TGTGCCAGCAGGGCCAGCGGGAGCTCTTACAATGAGCAGCTCTTC. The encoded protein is CASRASGSSYNEQLF. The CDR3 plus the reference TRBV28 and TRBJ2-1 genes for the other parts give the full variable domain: DVKVTQSSRYLVKRTGEKVFLECVQDMDHENMFWYRQDPGLGLRLIYFSYDVKMKEKGDIPEGYSVSREKKERFSLILESASTNQTSMYLCASRASGSSYNEQLFGPGTRLTVL.